The 29 T cell receptor beta chains below all came from one sample that was sequenced in a study of Graves' ophthalmopathy and Graves' hyperthyroidism. CDR3 regions of TCR beta were amplified from RNA transcripts. The workflow started with a first-round RT-PCR run with HTBI primers and then moved on to a second-round multiplex PCR. TCRdb analysed the multiplex PCR reads with MiXCR anew, one entry per CDR3 protein. The sample holds 300,000 to 400,000 distinct CDR3 sequences, about a sixth seen once. The sequenced sample was peripheral blood. The source is an adult man with Graves' ophthalmopathy.

CDR3 in amino acids: CASSYNANTEAFF. CDR3 DNA: TGTGCCAGCAGTTACAATGCCAACACTGAAGCTTTCTTT. The rearrangement links TRBV6-5 to TRBJ1-1; D unclear. CDR1 and CDR2 from the germline V gene are MNHEY and SVGAGI. Trimming removed 2 bases at V and 2 bases at J, with 6 bases between. This CDR3 spans 13 amino acids.

V gene TRBV27 combines with J gene TRBJ2-7; D possibly corresponds to TRBD2 (5 bases). Trimming took 6 bases from V and 4 from J, leaving 19 bases between them. This CDR3 has 15 amino acids. Germline V CDR1 and CDR2: MNHEY, SMNVEV (reference sequence). This CDR3 reads CASRQLGGARYEQYF. CDR3 coding DNA: TGTGCCAGCAGGCAACTAGGAGGCGCCAGATACGAGCAGTACTTC.

The chain joins TRBV30 to TRBJ2-5; the match to TRBD2 covers 7 bases. CDR1 GTSNPN and CDR2 SVGIG come from the germline V gene (reference sequence). This CDR3 contains 12 residues. V lost 6 bases and J lost 7; bases outside the gene matches: 8. The DNA of the CDR3 is TGTGCCTGTACCATGGGGGGGAGGACCCAGTACTTC. Translation gives CACTMGGRTQYF.

Points on this clonotype: A read error may be the cause here, since a much bigger clone is one base away. This chain connects TRBV9 to TRBJ2-2; no clear D. CDR3 length equals 14 residues. CDR1 and CDR2 (germline): SGDLS, YYNGEE. Trimming took off 0 bases at V and 6 bases at J, with 9 bases between the two ends. This CDR3 reads CASSVGLDSGELFF. For the CDR3, the DNA is TGTGCCAGCAGCGTAGGACTGGATTCCGGGGAGCTGTTTTTT.

This clonotype occurred many times. The rearrangement uses TRBV18 and TRBJ2-5, with TRBD2 as a possible D gene (6 bases). CDR3 length: 15 residues. V gave up 6 bases and J gave up 1 base, with 15 bases separating them. Germline CDR1 is KGHSH and CDR2 is LQKENI. CDR3 in DNA: TGTGCCAGCTCCCCCCAGGAGGGTCTCCAAGAGACCCAGTACTTC. It yields the protein CASSPQEGLQETQYF.

This clonotype has ten or more counts. V usage is TRBV4-1 and J usage is TRBJ1-6; 10 bases align to TRBD1. The V segment lost 2 bases and the J segment 9 bases; nucleotides outside the gene matches: 4. The CDR3 runs to 15 residues. Per the germline V gene, CDR1 is MGHRA and CDR2 is YSYEKL. The CDR3 nucleotides read TGCGCCAGCAGCCAAAGACAGGGGGCTGGTTCACCCCTCCACTTT. This sequence encodes CASSQRQGAGSPLHF.

This clonotype has a count of ten or more. This chain links TRBV30 with TRBJ1-1; no firm D call. This CDR3 has 14 amino acids. V shed 0 bases and J shed 5 bases, with 13 bases lying between them. CDR1 is GTSNPN, CDR2 SVGIG, per germline (reference sequence). CDR3 protein: CAWSVRGGPTEAFF. In DNA form, the CDR3 reads TGTGCCTGGAGTGTACGGGGAGGGCCGACTGAAGCTTTCTTT.

The sample holds many counts of this clonotype. The V gene is TRBV6-2 or TRBV6-3, the J gene TRBJ2-3; weak D call: TRBD2 (5 bases). Germline V gene lookup returns CDR1 MNHEY and CDR2 SVGEGT. Trimming removed 7 bases at V and 2 bases at J, with 10 bases between. CDR3 length: 13 amino acids. The CDR3 DNA reads TGTGCCAGCACCCGGGATGACACAGATACGCAGTATTTT. Encoded protein: CASTRDDTDTQYF.

The sample holds many counts of this clonotype. This chain connects TRBV28 to TRBJ1-3, with TRBD1 matching 9 bases. CDR1 and CDR2 (germline): MDHEN, SYDVKM. V lost 4 bases to trimming and J lost 2 bases; unmatched junction nucleotides: 3. The CDR3 contains 15 residues. CDR3 bases: TGTGCCAGCAGTTGGACAGGGGTGGCTGGAAACACCATATATTTT. It encodes CASSWTGVAGNTIYF.

This clonotype has a handful of counts. DNA for the CDR3: TGTGCCAGCTCACCACAATATTACGCCGTCTATGGCTACACCTTC. Encoded protein: CASSPQYYAVYGYTF. The chain couples TRBV18 to TRBJ1-2; D call uncertain. The CDR3 is made up of 15 amino acids. Germline V gene lookup returns CDR1 KGHSH and CDR2 LQKENI. The V gene lost 1 base and the J gene lost 4 bases, with 13 bases spanning the gap.

The CDR3 is CASQQSGSYEQYF. For the CDR3, the DNA is TGTGCCAGCCAGCAGTCCGGCTCCTACGAGCAGTACTTC. The chain employs TRBV6-1 and TRBJ2-7; D call uncertain. With 8 bases removed from V and 0 bases from J, the gap between germline ends came to 11 bases. From germline, CDR1 is MNHNS and CDR2 SASEGT. This CDR3 comprises 13 residues.

This clonotype occurred many times. This chain links TRBV12-3 or TRBV12-4 with TRBJ2-2; D call uncertain. The CDR3 has 12 amino acids. V dropped 7 bases and J dropped 1 base, with 4 bases sitting between them. The CDR3 DNA sequence: TGTGCCAGCATGAAGAACACCGGGGAGCTGTTTTTT. Encoded protein: CASMKNTGELFF.

The chain recombines TRBV6-1 with TRBJ2-5; 7 bases line up with TRBD2. There are 14 residues in the CDR3. Germline V gene data show CDR1 as MNHNS and CDR2 as SASEGT. With V trimmed by 6 bases and J by 1 base, 5 bases remained unmatched. CDR3 sequence reads: CASRVRGGQETQYF. The CDR3 region has the DNA TGTGCCAGCAGGGTCCGCGGGGGCCAAGAGACCCAGTACTTC.

The V and J genes are TRBV12-3 or TRBV12-4 and TRBJ2-5; 7 positions agree with TRBD2. The CDR3 spans 13 residues. V was clipped by 5 bases and J by 5 bases; unmatched bases: 5. CDR3 amino acids: CASSRDYGETQYF. Here the CDR3 DNA reads TGTGCCAGCAGTAGGGACTACGGGGAGACCCAGTACTTC.

The V and J genes are TRBV5-1 and TRBJ2-7, with a possible D match to TRBD1 (6 bases). CDR3 length: 14 amino acids. Germline CDR1 reads SGHRS; CDR2 reads YFSETQ. V was clipped by 0 bases and J by 2 bases, with 9 bases between them. The CDR3 DNA reads TGCGCCAGCAGCTTGGATCAGGGGACCTACGAGCAGTACTTC. Translation gives CASSLDQGTYEQYF.

V is TRBV11-1 and J is TRBJ1-2, with D possibly matching TRBD1 (5 bases). Germline CDR1 reads SGHAT; CDR2 reads FQDESV (reference sequence). Trimming removed 5 bases from V and 10 bases from J, with 29 bases in between. The length of the CDR3 is 17 residues. The CDR3 is CASSPAAGLGPLRDYTF. The DNA for the CDR3 is TGTGCCAGCAGCCCTGCGGCTGGCCTGGGCCCCCTCAGGGACTACACCTTC.

This clonotype occurred many times. The J gene is TRBJ2-1, the V gene TRBV7-8, with 14 bases identical to TRBD2. The germline gives CDR1 SGHVS, CDR2 FQNEAQ. The CDR3 covers 16 residues. V was clipped by 4 bases and J by 4 bases; unmatched bases: 3. The CDR3 nucleotides are TGTGCCAGCAGCTCAGGACTAGCGGGGGGATACAATGAGCAGTTCTTC. Protein product: CASSSGLAGGYNEQFF.

This clonotype was counted many times. V and J are TRBV19 and TRBJ1-5; D unresolved. The CDR3 contains 15 residues. Trimming cost V 5 bases and J 6 bases, with 17 bases left between them. Germline values: CDR1 LNHDA, CDR2 SQIVND (reference sequence). CDR3 bases: TGTGCCAGTAGTTCTTCTCGGGGAGGCCGTCAGCCCCAGCATTTT. This codes for CASSSSRGGRQPQHF.

Ten or more counts support this clonotype. V is TRBV5-1 and J is TRBJ2-5; 9 nucleotides match TRBD2. Germline V gives CDR1 SGHRS, CDR2 YFSETQ. V lost 0 bases to trimming and J lost 2 bases; unmatched junction nucleotides: 2. CDR3 length equals 15 residues. CDR3: CASSLVAGDQETQYF. The CDR3 nucleotides are TGCGCCAGCAGCTTGGTAGCGGGGGATCAAGAGACCCAGTACTTC.

In this sample, this clonotype turned up many times. The CDR3 DNA reads TGCGCCAGCAGCCCGACAGATCAAGAGACCCAGTACTTC. Translating it yields CASSPTDQETQYF. This chain uses TRBV5-1 with TRBJ2-5, with a weak D call TRBD1 (5 bases). The CDR3 is 13 amino acids. The V and J ends lost 4 bases and 2 bases respectively, with 9 bases between them. Germline CDR1 and CDR2: SGHRS and YFSETQ. Full variable domain (rest looked up from reference TRBV5-1 and TRBJ2-5): KAGVTQTPRYLIKTRGQQVTLSCSPISGHRSVSWYQQTPGQGLQFLFEYFSETQRNKGNFPGRFSGRQFSNSRSEMNVSTLELGDSALYLCASSPTDQETQYFGPGTRLLVL.

This clonotype was seen only a few times. The chain has TRBV6-1 and TRBJ2-7, with D hard to call. Germline assignment: CDR1 MNHNS and CDR2 SASEGT. This CDR3 is 12 amino acids long. The V gene lost 8 bases and the J gene lost 2 bases, with 10 bases spanning the gap. The CDR3, as DNA: TGTGCCAGCGGGTCTACAACCTACGAGCAGTACTTC. This gives the protein CASGSTTYEQYF.

This clonotype was observed at least ten times. V is TRBV12-3 or TRBV12-4 and J is TRBJ1-5; D gene uncertain. With 4 bases removed from V and 3 bases from J, the gap between germline ends came to 16 bases. CDR3 length: 16 residues. The CDR3 loop reads CASSSERGNFNQPQHF. CDR3 sequence (DNA): TGTGCCAGCAGTTCTGAACGCGGAAACTTCAATCAGCCCCAGCATTTT.

V gene TRBV27 combines with J gene TRBJ2-7; tentative D call: TRBD1 (5 bases). The CDR3 is made up of 15 amino acids. CDR1 and CDR2 (germline): MNHEY, SMNVEV (reference sequence). The germline V and J ends were trimmed by 0 bases and 3 bases, with 12 bases remaining between them. In nucleotides, the CDR3 is TGTGCCAGCAGTTTATCGGCAGGGTATGGCTACGAGCAGTACTTC. Its translation: CASSLSAGYGYEQYF.

This clonotype was seen repeatedly, ten times or more. The chain joins TRBV7-9 to TRBJ2-5; the D is unclear. V shed 5 bases and J shed 5 bases, with 12 bases lying between them. Germline-derived CDR1 and CDR2 are SEHNR and FQNEAQ (reference sequence). CDR3 length: 13 amino acids. The CDR3 sequence: CASSQTQRETQYF. The CDR3 DNA follows: TGTGCCAGCAGCCAGACCCAACGCGAGACCCAGTACTTC.

This clonotype has at least ten counts. The V and J genes are TRBV6-2 or TRBV6-3 and TRBJ2-5; D remains ambiguous. The CDR3 has 13 residues. Germline loops: CDR1 MNHEY, CDR2 SVGEGT. V was clipped by 6 bases and J by 4 bases, with 12 bases between them. CDR3 nucleotide sequence: TGTGCCAGCAGAGAGAGTACGGGAGAGACCCAGTACTTC. This sequence encodes CASRESTGETQYF.

The chain carries TRBV9 and TRBJ1-3, with 7 bases lining up with TRBD1. Germline V CDR1 and CDR2: SGDLS, YYNGEE. This CDR3 is built from 15 residues. The J segment lost 2 bases and the V segment lost 3 bases, leaving 5 bases of the junction unmatched. The CDR3 protein is CASSANRGAGNTIYF. CDR3 in DNA: TGTGCCAGCAGCGCAAACAGGGGAGCTGGAAACACCATATATTTT.

The table lists this clonotype with many counts. The gene calls are TRBV19 and TRBJ2-2; D uncertain. There are 16 residues in the CDR3. Looked up from germline, CDR1 is LNHDA and CDR2 is SQIVND (reference sequence). Trimming removed 3 bases at V and 1 base at J, with 12 bases between. DNA of the CDR3: TGTGCCAGTAGTATCAAGGTTTATTTGAACACCGGGGAGCTGTTTTTT. Its translation: CASSIKVYLNTGELFF. Looking up the rest from reference TRBV19 and TRBJ2-2 gives the full variable domain: DGGITQSPKYLFRKEGQNVTLSCEQNLNHDAMYWYRQDPGQGLRLIYYSQIVNDFQKGDIAEGYSVSREKKESFPLTVTSAQKNPTAFYLCASSIKVYLNTGELFFGEGSRLTVL.

This clonotype was observed many times. This chain links TRBV6-1 with TRBJ2-5, with TRBD1 matching over 7 bases. J lost 3 bases, V lost 4 bases, and 8 bases had no gene match. This CDR3 is built from 15 residues. The germline V gene encodes CDR1 MNHNS and CDR2 SASEGT. The chain's CDR3 is CASSATGTAKETQYF. The DNA of the CDR3 is TGTGCCAGCAGTGCCACGGGGACAGCGAAAGAGACCCAGTACTTC.

This clonotype was seen repeatedly, ten times or more. This sequence joins TRBV4-2 and TRBJ2-3, with 9 bases that match TRBD2. J gave up 6 bases and V 0 bases, and 4 bases lay outside the gene matches. Germline CDR1 reads LGHNA; CDR2 reads YNFKEQ. This CDR3 comprises 15 residues. In DNA, the CDR3 is TGTGCCAGCAGCCAAGATAACACTAGCGGGGATACGCAGTATTTT. Protein product: CASSQDNTSGDTQYF.